Only one count was recorded for the clone carrying this T cell receptor (beta chain). The PCR contained 60 Vbeta and 13 Jbeta primers. The protocol was immunoSEQ multiplex PCR, while the TCRdb copy is restricted to in-frame clones and leaves out a portion. Of 200,000 to 250,000 clones listed, just under 80% are singletons. CDR3 length: 16 amino acids. This specimen comes from a study of cytomegalovirus exposure and HLA in healthy donors. Sample: PBMCs. This rearrangement joins TRBV21-1 to TRBJ2-1; TRBD2, the table's D call, was not compared with the DNA. TRBV21-1 is annotated as a pseudogene. The receptor's source is a boy younger than 18 in good health and CMV-seronegative. The DNA for the CDR3 is TGTGCCAGCAGCCGGGGGGGCAAGAATAAAGCCAATGAGCAGTTCTTC. As protein: CASSRGGKNKANEQFF.